This is a list of T cell receptor beta chains from one sample in a study of STAT5B mutations in CD4+ large granular lymphocyte leukemia. This table comes from immunoSEQ multiplex PCR, and its TCRdb copy is limited to in-frame clones, with some not included. There are over 35,000 clones in the sample; approximately 88% occur only once, and about 0.38% lies in the top ten. Sequences were obtained from CD4+ T cells from blood buffy coats. The receptor set was obtained from a human donor in good health. Each CDR3 is given with its conserved first and last residue. A D gene is named only where the DNA matches it firmly. Clone size is given for some rows only: seen once, a few or many times, or a class if the clone is expanded.

abundance,j_gene,v_gene,d_gene,CDR3nt,CDR3aa
.,TRBJ2-7,TRBV28,TRBD1,TGTGCCAGCAGTTTCGGGGACAGGGTTTACGAGCAGTACTTC,CASSFGDRVYEQYF
.,TRBJ1-1,TRBV18,.,TGTGCCAGCTCACCCCCGACAGCGATGAACACTGAAGCTTTCTTT,CASSPPTAMNTEAFF
.,TRBJ1-1,TRBV6-5,.,TGTGCCAGCAGTTACTGGGGGCGCGGGAACACTGAAGCTTTCTTT,CASSYWGRGNTEAFF
.,TRBJ1-1,TRBV7-2,.,TGTGCCAGCAGCTTAGTTTTCAGTAAGGGCGGCATGAACACTGAAGCTTTCTTT,CASSLVFSKGGMNTEAFF
.,TRBJ1-4,TRBV19,.,TGTGCCAGTAGTATTGGCCCAGGGAGGGAAAAACTGTTTTTT,CASSIGPGREKLFF
few,TRBJ2-7,TRBV2,.,TGTGCCAGCAAGGGCATCTCCTACGAGCAGTACTTC,CASKGISYEQYF
.,TRBJ2-1,TRBV7-2,TRBD1,TGTGCCAGCAGCCCACGGACAGGGCACAATGAGCAGTTCTTC,CASSPRTGHNEQFF
.,TRBJ1-4,TRBV4-3,.,TGCGCCAGCAGCCAAGATTACTTAGGGGGAACTAATGAAAAACTGTTTTTT,CASSQDYLGGTNEKLFF
.,TRBJ2-1,TRBV28,TRBD2,TGTGCCAGCTGGGCGGGGGGGCCTAATGAGCAGTTCTTC,CASWAGGPNEQFF
.,TRBJ1-2,TRBV9,TRBD1,TGTGCCAGCAGCGTAGTACAGGGGGCTGGAGGCTACACCTTC,CASSVVQGAGGYTF
once,TRBJ2-1,TRBV25-1,TRBD2,TGTGCCAGCAGTGCGGCAGGGACTAGCGATGAGCAGTTCTTC,CASSAAGTSDEQFF
.,TRBJ2-1,TRBV19,.,TGTGCCAGTAGTATACGGGTCTCCTACAATGAGCAGTTCTTC,CASSIRVSYNEQFF
.,TRBJ1-6,TRBV6-1,.,TGTGCCAGCTCCGCCGGTCCCTATAATTCACCCCTCCACTTT,CASSAGPYNSPLHF
.,TRBJ2-5,TRBV5-1,.,TGCGCCAGCAGCTCTCAGGGACCCTGGGAGACCCAGTACTTC,CASSSQGPWETQYF
.,TRBJ2-7,TRBV29-1,.,TGCAGCGTTGGGGAAACCTACGAGCAGTACTTC,CSVGETYEQYF
few,TRBJ1-5,TRBV18,.,TGTGCCAGCTCAGGGACGGCTGATCAGCCCCAGCATTTT,CASSGTADQPQHF
.,TRBJ1-4,TRBV7-8,.,TGTGCCAGCAGCTTACTTCCCCGGCTTAATGAAAAACTGTTTTTT,CASSLLPRLNEKLFF
.,TRBJ2-1,TRBV6-5,.,TGTGCCAGCAGTAAGGACAGTTACTACAATGAGCAGTTCTTC,CASSKDSYYNEQFF
.,TRBJ2-2,TRBV4-1,TRBD2,TGCGCCAGCAGCCCGCCGCCTAGCGGTACCGGGGAGCTGTTTTTT,CASSPPPSGTGELFF
.,TRBJ2-5,TRBV5-5,.,TGTGCCAGCAGCTTGGGGGCAGGCCCCCAAGAGACCCAGTACTTC,CASSLGAGPQETQYF
few,TRBJ1-5,TRBV5-4,.,TGTGCCAGCAGCAGACTAGGTAGCAATCAGCCCCAGCATTTT,CASSRLGSNQPQHF
.,TRBJ1-1,TRBV11-1,.,TGTGCCAGCAGCTTAGGGTTGAACACTGAAGCTTTCTTT,CASSLGLNTEAFF
.,TRBJ1-2,TRBV18,.,TGTGCCAGCTCATTTCAAGACGATGGCTACACCTTC,CASSFQDDGYTF
.,TRBJ2-7,TRBV29-1,TRBD1,TGCAGCGTTGAAATAGGGACAGGGGGAACCTACGAGCAGTACTTC,CSVEIGTGGTYEQYF
.,TRBJ1-4,TRBV5-4,.,TGTGCCAGCAGCTTGGATCAGGCAACTAATGAAAAACTGTTTTTT,CASSLDQATNEKLFF
.,TRBJ2-3,TRBV4-3,TRBD2,TGCGCCAGCAGCCAGGGACTAGCGGGGGAAAGTTCCGATACGCAGTATTTT,CASSQGLAGESSDTQYF
.,TRBJ1-1,TRBV7-8,TRBD1,TGTGCCAGCAGCCACTCAACCGGGACAGTCATCACTGAAGCTTTCTTT,CASSHSTGTVITEAFF
.,TRBJ1-1,TRBV10-3,TRBD1,TGTGCCATCAGTGGAGGAAACAGGGGAGGGGGGAAAAACACTGAAGCTTTCTTT,CAISGGNRGGGKNTEAFF
once,TRBJ2-1,TRBV11-1,TRBD2,TGTGCCAGCAGCTACCTCCTAGCGGGAGTGCAAAATGAGCAGTTCTTC,CASSYLLAGVQNEQFF
.,TRBJ2-7,TRBV6-5,.,TGTGCCAGCAGTTACGGAGACAGTCGAACCTACGAGCAGTACTTC,CASSYGDSRTYEQYF
.,TRBJ2-3,TRBV5-4,TRBD2,TGTGCCAGCAGCCCGCGGGAGTCGGGCACAGATACGCAGTATTTT,CASSPRESGTDTQYF
.,TRBJ2-2,TRBV5-1,.,TGCGCCAGCAGCCCCAACCGAGGGCAAGGCGGTTGGAACACCGGGGAGCTGTTTTTT,CASSPNRGQGGWNTGELFF
.,TRBJ1-5,TRBV7-9,TRBD1,TGTGCCAGCAGCTTAGGGGGACAGGAGAATCAGCCCCAGCATTTT,CASSLGGQENQPQHF
.,TRBJ1-5,TRBV6-4,.,TGTGCCAGCGAAACAGGGAAGGTGAAGCCCCAGCATTTT,CASETGKVKPQHF
.,TRBJ1-1,TRBV28,TRBD1,TGTGCCAGCAGTCCTGCCCCGACAGGGGGAACTGAAGCTTTCTTT,CASSPAPTGGTEAFF
.,TRBJ1-4,TRBV5-1,.,TGCGCCAGCGCTAGGGATAGCTCGGGCGAAAAACTGTTTTTT,CASARDSSGEKLFF
.,TRBJ2-1,TRBV5-6,.,TGTGCCAGCAGCTTGACTAGCTATGAGCAGTTCTTC,CASSLTSYEQFF
.,TRBJ2-3,TRBV6-6,TRBD2,TGTGCCAGCAGTGGGACTAGCGGGGGGGATACGCAGTATTTT,CASSGTSGGDTQYF
.,TRBJ2-3,TRBV4-2,.,TGTGCCAGCAGCCTCTCCCACGATACGCAGTATTTT,CASSLSHDTQYF
.,TRBJ2-3,TRBV7-2,TRBD2,TGTGCCAGCAGCCTTACCCCGGGACTAGCGCGAACAGATACGCAGTATTTT,CASSLTPGLARTDTQYF
.,TRBJ1-2,TRBV5-1,TRBD1,TGCGCCAGCAGCGCGACAGGGGCTAACTATGGCTACACCTTC,CASSATGANYGYTF
.,TRBJ1-5,TRBV6-5,.,TGTGCCAGCCGGCTTAGTGGCAATCAGCCCCAGCATTTT,CASRLSGNQPQHF
.,TRBJ2-7,TRBV9,.,TGTGCCAGCAGCGTAGGAGGCGGCTTCTCCTACGAGCAGTACTTC,CASSVGGGFSYEQYF
few,TRBJ2-2,TRBV5-4,.,TGTGCCAGCAGCTATCAGGGAAACGGGGAGCTGTTTTTT,CASSYQGNGELFF
.,TRBJ1-1,TRBV10-1,TRBD1,TGCGCCAGCAGGCAGGGGGCACAGACTGAAGCTTTCTTT,CASRQGAQTEAFF
.,TRBJ1-1,TRBV7-2,.,TGTGCCAGCAGCTTATACAGCTCCCTTGGGGCTTTCTTT,CASSLYSSLGAFF
.,TRBJ1-2,TRBV6-1,.,TGTGCCAGCAAGATTGGGAAGAACTATGGCTACACCTTC,CASKIGKNYGYTF
.,TRBJ1-4,TRBV5-4,TRBD1,TGTGCCAGCAGCTCGACAGGGGGCGTGGGTTGGGAAAAACTGTTTTTT,CASSSTGGVGWEKLFF
.,TRBJ2-1,TRBV7-9,TRBD2,TGTGCCAGCAGCTTAGTTATAACTAGCGGGTTCAATGAGCAGTTCTTC,CASSLVITSGFNEQFF
.,TRBJ1-3,TRBV30,.,TGTGCCTGGAGTGTAGGCCTAGCTGGAAACACCATATATTTT,CAWSVGLAGNTIYF
.,TRBJ1-1,TRBV30,TRBD1,TGTGCCTGGAGTGTAGCCGGGACAGGGAGGACTGAAGCTTTCTTT,CAWSVAGTGRTEAFF
.,TRBJ2-1,TRBV7-6,.,TGTGCCAGCAGCTTAGCGCTGTTTGAGCAGTTCTTC,CASSLALFEQFF
.,TRBJ1-1,TRBV6-5,.,TGTGCCAGCAGTTACTTAGACGCGGGGAACACTGAAGCTTTCTTT,CASSYLDAGNTEAFF